The TCR beta chain under discussion was sequenced for a study of T-cell reconstitution after alpha-beta-depleted transplantation in children. Study findings and constraints: The origin of high day-60 TCRbeta diversity in some patients lay in surviving recipient T cells and thymic progenitors. In patients about two months after transplant, alpha-beta T cells reportedly arose from several hundred expanded graft clones. Hyperexpanded clones declined; after one year, newly produced T cells mostly supplied diversity.

As to this clonotype: Antigen unknown. Here the CDR3 omits its conserved ending phenylalanine or tryptophan, so a read error is the likely source.

The CDR3 contains 16 residues. Trimming removed 6 bases at V and 0 bases at J, with 15 bases between. Library preparation (for TCRbeta) was performed with unique molecular identifiers. TCRdb itself ran the PCR reads through MiXCR, one entry per CDR3 protein. This table has 300,000 to 350,000 distinct CDR3 sequences, 23% appearing once. This sample comprised PBMCs, mostly from graft donor cells, obtained 180 days after TCRalphabeta/CD19-depleted stem cell transplant. The origin of this receptor is a male patient between 10 and 17 years old who had a stem cell transplant for acute lymphoblastic leukemia, so the T cells may come from the graft donor. The chain uses TRBV12-3 or TRBV12-4 and TRBJ2-1, with a possible D match to TRBD2 (5 bases). CDR3 sequence: CASRAEFSSSYNEQFL. The CDR3 DNA sequence: TGTGCCAGCAGAGCGGAGTTCTCGAGCTCCTACAATGAGCAGTTCTTG.